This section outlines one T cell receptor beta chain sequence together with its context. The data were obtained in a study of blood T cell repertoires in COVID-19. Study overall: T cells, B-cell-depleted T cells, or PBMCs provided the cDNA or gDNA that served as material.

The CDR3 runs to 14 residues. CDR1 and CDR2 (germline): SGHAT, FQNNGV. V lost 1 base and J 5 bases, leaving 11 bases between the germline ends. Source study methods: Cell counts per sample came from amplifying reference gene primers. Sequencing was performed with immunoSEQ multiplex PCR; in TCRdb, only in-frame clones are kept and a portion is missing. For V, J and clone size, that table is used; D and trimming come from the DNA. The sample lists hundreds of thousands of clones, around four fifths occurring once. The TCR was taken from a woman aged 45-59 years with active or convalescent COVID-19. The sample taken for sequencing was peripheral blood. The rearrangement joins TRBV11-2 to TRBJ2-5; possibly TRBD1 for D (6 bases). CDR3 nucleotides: TGTGCCAGCAGCTTAGCCAGGGGTCGGGAGACCCAGTACTTC. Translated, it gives CASSLARGRETQYF.